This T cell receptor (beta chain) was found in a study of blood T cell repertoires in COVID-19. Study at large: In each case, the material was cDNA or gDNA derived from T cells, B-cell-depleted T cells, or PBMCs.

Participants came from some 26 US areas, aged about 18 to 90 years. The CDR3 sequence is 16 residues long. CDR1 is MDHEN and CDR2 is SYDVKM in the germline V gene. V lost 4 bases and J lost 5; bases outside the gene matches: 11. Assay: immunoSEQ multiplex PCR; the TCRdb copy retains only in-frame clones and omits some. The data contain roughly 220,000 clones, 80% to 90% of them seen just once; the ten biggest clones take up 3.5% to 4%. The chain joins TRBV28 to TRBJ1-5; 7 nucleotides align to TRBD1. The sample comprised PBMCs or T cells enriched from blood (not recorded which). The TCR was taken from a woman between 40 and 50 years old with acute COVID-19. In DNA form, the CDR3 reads TGTGCCAGCAGTTCACGGACAGGAGGTTGGGATCAGCCCCAGCATTTT. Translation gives CASSSRTGGWDQPQHF.